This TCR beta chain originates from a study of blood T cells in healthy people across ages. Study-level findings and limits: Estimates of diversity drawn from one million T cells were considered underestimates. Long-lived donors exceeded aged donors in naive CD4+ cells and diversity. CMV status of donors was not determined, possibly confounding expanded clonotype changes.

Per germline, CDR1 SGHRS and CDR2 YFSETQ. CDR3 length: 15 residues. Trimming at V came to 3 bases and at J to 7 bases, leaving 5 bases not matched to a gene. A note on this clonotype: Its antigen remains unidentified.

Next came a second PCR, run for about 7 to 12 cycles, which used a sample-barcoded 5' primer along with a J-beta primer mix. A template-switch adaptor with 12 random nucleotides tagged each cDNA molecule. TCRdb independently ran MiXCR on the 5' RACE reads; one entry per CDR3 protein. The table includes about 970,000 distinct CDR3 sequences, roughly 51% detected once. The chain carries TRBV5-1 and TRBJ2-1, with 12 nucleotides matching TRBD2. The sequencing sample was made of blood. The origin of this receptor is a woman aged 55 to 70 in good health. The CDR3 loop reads CASSYLTSGRNEQFF. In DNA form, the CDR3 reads TGCGCCAGCAGCTACCTCACTAGCGGGAGGAATGAGCAGTTCTTC.